Following are 14 T cell receptor beta chains from one sample sequenced in a study of CXCR3-negative and CXCR3-positive naive CD8 T cells. Researchers prepared the TRB cDNA libraries using 5' RACE with UMI labels. Reprocessing the 5' RACE reads, TCRdb reports a single entry for every CDR3 protein and omits DNA. The table lists roughly 40,000 distinct CDR3 sequences. Sequencing was performed on memory CD8+ T cells from blood. These receptors all come from a human donor in good health. Some clones in this sample may be carry-over from other donors' samples.

The gene calls are TRBV9 and TRBJ2-1; lacking DNA, the TRBD2 call made by TCRdb goes unchecked. The CDR3 runs to 16 residues. Germline CDR1 SGDLS, CDR2 YYNGEE. CDR3: CASSDQAGGLYNEQFF. Together with reference TRBV9 and TRBJ2-1, the CDR3 gives the full variable domain: DSGVTQTPKHLITATGQRVTLRCSPRSGDLSVYWYQQSLDQGLQFLIQYYNGEERAKGNILERFSAQQFPDLHSELNLSSLELGDSALYFCASSDQAGGLYNEQFFGPGTRLTVL.

The chain couples TRBV27 to TRBJ1-2; checking the TCRdb D call of TRBD1 is not possible without DNA. CDR3 length: 16 amino acids. Germline lookup yields CDR1 MNHEY and CDR2 SMNVEV (reference sequence). The CDR3 sequence: CASSLEPRQGGYGYTF.

The rearrangement links TRBV5-1 to TRBJ2-1; absent DNA, TCRdb's TRBD2 call cannot be checked. The CDR3 runs 17 residues. Germline CDR1 and CDR2: SGHRS and YFSETQ. CDR3 loop: CASSRDSSGSSYNEQFF.

The chain carries TRBV27 and TRBJ2-3; with no DNA, the TCRdb D assignment of TRBD1 cannot be verified. Germline-derived CDR1 and CDR2 are MNHEY and SMNVEV (reference sequence). The CDR3 covers 15 residues. CDR3 region: CASSTPGRDPDTQYF.

The genes are TRBV10-2 and TRBJ2-7. The CDR3 sequence is 11 residues long. Per germline, CDR1 WSHSY and CDR2 SAAADI. This CDR3 reads CASSSYYEQYF.

CDR3 sequence: CASSKQGSCGEQYF. The V and J genes are TRBV21-1 and TRBJ2-7; TCRdb reports TRBD1, a call that lacks DNA to check it against. TRBV21-1 counts as a pseudogene. This CDR3 comprises 14 residues.

J is TRBJ2-7 and V is TRBV21-1; no DNA is available, so the TRBD2 call from TCRdb remains unchecked. TRBV21-1 is noted as a pseudogene. This CDR3 comprises 18 residues. CDR3 amino acids: CASSKRLAGGPRTYEQYF.

This sequence joins TRBV5-6 and TRBJ2-1; TCRdb names TRBD1, which stays unverified in the absence of DNA. CDR3 length: 12 amino acids. Germline CDR1 is SGHDT and CDR2 is YYEEEE. The CDR3 loop is CASSLGGTEGFF.

Measured by frequency, this clonotype is medium-sized. This rearrangement joins TRBV29-1 to TRBJ2-2. CDR3 length: 13 residues. Germline V gene lookup returns CDR1 SQVTM and CDR2 ANQGSEA. The CDR3 is CSVHPYRSGELFF.

This sequence joins TRBV6-2 or TRBV6-3 and TRBJ2-7; no DNA is available, so the TRBD1 call from TCRdb remains unchecked. The CDR3 consists of 13 residues. Germline lookup yields CDR1 MNHEY and CDR2 SVGEGT. The CDR3 here is CASSQGKTYEQYF.

This chain uses TRBV6-2 or TRBV6-3 with TRBJ2-7; TCRdb's D gene call, TRBD2, goes unchecked for lack of DNA. CDR1 is MNHEY, CDR2 SVGEGT, per germline. The CDR3 runs to 15 residues. The CDR3 spells CASSRGYFPSYEQYF.

J is TRBJ2-7 and V is TRBV5-1; the D call of TRBD1 rests on TCRdb alone, since no DNA is present to check it. CDR1 is SGHRS, CDR2 YFSETQ, per germline. CDR3 length: 16 residues. The CDR3 is CASSFPHGARGHEQYF.

The rearrangement joins TRBV7-9 to TRBJ2-1. Germline V gives CDR1 SEHNR, CDR2 FQNEAQ (reference sequence). CDR3 length: 13 amino acids. This CDR3 reads CASSLDRLNEQFF.

CDR3 sequence reads: CSVDTPYRGGYNEQFF. The rearrangement links TRBV29-1 to TRBJ2-1; TCRdb calls TRBD1, which cannot be checked without DNA. CDR1 SQVTM and CDR2 ANQGSEA come from the germline V gene. This CDR3 spans 16 amino acids.